The source of this T cell receptor (beta chain) is a study of blood T cell repertoires in COVID-19. Study at large: Acute and convalescent COVID-19 samples came from the United States, Italy and Spain. PBMCs, B-cell-depleted T cells, or T cells provided the cDNA or gDNA that made up the material.

Original handling: Reference gene primer amplification gave estimated nucleated cell counts. Using immunoSEQ multiplex PCR, the repertoire was profiled, and TCRdb retains in-frame clones only, with some absent. V, J and clone size are taken as reported in that table, and D and trimming were inferred from the DNA itself. In the table there are under 200,000 clones, around 83% of which are singletons. V lost 4 bases, J lost 0 bases, and 9 bases lay in between. The CDR3 totals 14 residues. Germline CDR1 KGHDR, CDR2 SFDVKD. The chain is built from TRBV24-1 and TRBJ2-7; a weak D match, TRBD2 (5 bases). The sample comprised peripheral blood. The clonotype originates from a human donor in a cohort sampled during active COVID-19. DNA for the CDR3: TGTGCCACCAGTGAGGACGGGGTCTCCTACGAGCAGTACTTC. Translating gives CATSEDGVSYEQYF.